The 15 T cell receptor beta chains below were found in one sample sequenced in a study of T cells in tumors after PD-1 blockade. Repertoires were generated with immunoSEQ multiplex PCR, while TCRdb's copy carries only in-frame clones and drops some. The sample consists of around 34,000 clones, 73% of them appearing once. The source material was PBMCs, sampled after anti-PD-1 treatment. All receptors come from a human donor with basal cell carcinoma.

In this sample, this clone turned up once. The chain uses TRBV5-1 and TRBJ2-3, with 7 bases fitting TRBD1. Per germline, CDR1 SGHRS and CDR2 YFSETQ. This CDR3 is 15 amino acids long. Trimming removed 0 bases from V and 0 bases from J; junction bases left unmatched: 1. As DNA, the CDR3 is TGCGCCAGCAGCTTGGAGGGACAGAGCACAGATACGCAGTATTTT. Its translation is CASSLEGQSTDTQYF.

This clone was counted a single time. The rearrangement links TRBV30 to TRBJ1-3, with D perhaps TRBD1 (6 bases). The CDR3 contains 14 residues. CDR1 and CDR2 (germline): GTSNPN, SVGIG (reference sequence). V gave up 3 bases and J gave up 2 bases, with 11 bases separating them. The CDR3 region is CAWRDSGAGNTIYF. The CDR3 nucleotides are TGTGCCTGGAGGGACAGTGGTGCTGGAAACACCATATATTTT. Looking up the rest from reference TRBV30 and TRBJ1-3 gives the full variable domain: SQTIHQWPATLVQPVGSPLSLECTVEGTSNPNLYWYRQAAGRGLQLLFYSVGIGQISSEVPQNLSASRPQDRQFILSSKKLLLSDSGFYLCAWRDSGAGNTIYFGEGSWLTVV.

Only one count was recorded for this clone. The chain links TRBV7-9 to TRBJ2-1; D might be TRBD2 (6 bases). CDR1 SEHNR and CDR2 FQNEAQ come from the germline V gene (reference sequence). The CDR3 spans 15 residues. With 1 base removed from V and 4 bases from J, the gap between germline ends came to 11 bases. The CDR3 nucleotides read TGTGCCAGCAGCTTAGTTGCGGGGCTATACAATGAGCAGTTCTTC. Its translation: CASSLVAGLYNEQFF.

The chain's CDR3 is CASSLPGGNTEAFF. The DNA of the CDR3 is TGTGCCAGCAGCCTTCCGGGGGGTAACACTGAAGCTTTCTTT. The J gene is TRBJ1-1, the V gene TRBV7-9; tentatively, D is TRBD1 (5 bases). Trimming removed 5 bases at V and 2 bases at J, with 12 bases between. The CDR3 is 14 residues long. Germline CDR1 reads SEHNR; CDR2 reads FQNEAQ (reference sequence).

The genes are TRBV5-1 and TRBJ2-5, with 7 nucleotides matching TRBD2. V was clipped by 6 bases and J by 4 bases; unmatched bases: 9. CDR1 and CDR2 (germline): SGHRS, YFSETQ. There are 14 residues in the CDR3. The CDR3 nucleotides are TGCGCCAGCAAGACCACACCGGGGGGAGAGACCCAGTACTTC. Protein: CASKTTPGGETQYF.

The CDR3 loop is CASSYGDTNTGELFF. The CDR3 region has the DNA TGTGCCAGCAGTTACGGGGATACGAACACCGGGGAGCTGTTTTTT. The chain employs TRBV6-2 or TRBV6-3 and TRBJ2-2; D unclear. The CDR3 runs 15 residues. Trimming took off 2 bases at V and 0 bases at J, with 7 bases between the two ends. CDR1 MNHEY and CDR2 SVGEGT come from the germline V gene.

The rearrangement joins TRBV2 to TRBJ1-5; a possible D gene is TRBD1 (5 bases). This CDR3 contains 15 residues. V gave up 4 bases and J gave up 3 bases, with 13 bases separating them. Germline V CDR1 and CDR2: SNHLY, FYNNEI. The CDR3 DNA reads TGTGCCAGCAGTGTCAGGCAGGGTAACAATCAGCCCCAGCATTTT. Its translation: CASSVRQGNNQPQHF.

The J gene is TRBJ1-1, the V gene TRBV4-1, with D possibly matching TRBD1 (6 bases). The germline gives CDR1 MGHRA, CDR2 YSYEKL. CDR3 length equals 14 residues. Trimming left V 4 bases short and J 3 bases short, with 12 bases between. The CDR3 spells CASSLHEGDTEAFF. CDR3 DNA: TGCGCCAGCAGCCTGCACGAGGGGGACACTGAAGCTTTCTTT.

The chain carries TRBV7-6 and TRBJ1-6; D gene unclear. CDR3 size: 17 residues. With 5 bases removed from V and 6 bases from J, the gap between germline ends came to 20 bases. Per the germline V gene, CDR1 is SGHVS and CDR2 is FNYEAQ. CDR3 coding DNA: TGTGCCAGCAGCACACTCCCCGGAGGGATCGTTAATTCACCCCTCCACTTT. Protein: CASSTLPGGIVNSPLHF.

The rearrangement links TRBV5-6 to TRBJ1-2; no reliable D call. The CDR3 loop spans 14 amino acids. The germline V and J ends were trimmed by 0 bases and 8 bases, with 14 bases remaining between them. CDR1 and CDR2 (germline): SGHDT, YYEEEE. The CDR3 DNA sequence: TGTGCCAGCAGCTTGGGGCTTGGGAAAGGCGGCTACACCTTC. Amino acid sequence: CASSLGLGKGGYTF.

V usage is TRBV29-1 and J usage is TRBJ1-2; 9 bases align to TRBD1. The length of the CDR3 is 13 residues. Germline trimming cut 4 bases from V and 6 bases from J; bases unmatched to any gene: 6. CDR1 is SQVTM and CDR2 is ANQGSEA in the germline V gene. For the CDR3, the DNA is TGCAGCGTTGGAGGGACAGGGAGGCATGGCTACACCTTC. As protein: CSVGGTGRHGYTF.

The V call is TRBV6-6, the J call TRBJ2-3; 9 nucleotides match TRBD2. The CDR3 is made up of 16 amino acids. The V gene end was trimmed by 8 bases and the J gene end by 0 bases; junction bases not matched to a gene: 9. Germline CDR1 and CDR2: MNHNY and SVGAGI (reference sequence). CDR3 protein: CASRKLAGTSTDTQYF. For the CDR3, the DNA is TGTGCCAGCCGCAAGCTAGCGGGGACTAGCACAGATACGCAGTATTTT.

In this sample, this clone turned up many times. The chain links TRBV6-6 to TRBJ1-2; D may be TRBD1 (5 bases). This CDR3 comprises 17 residues. V gave up 5 bases and J gave up 0 bases, with 19 bases separating them. The germline V gene encodes CDR1 MNHNY and CDR2 SVGAGI (reference sequence). CDR3 sequence reads: CASSPNLGVSTNYGYTF. The DNA of the CDR3 is TGTGCCAGCAGTCCTAACCTAGGGGTCTCCACTAACTATGGCTACACCTTC.

The chain carries TRBV9 and TRBJ2-6; D gene uncertain. The CDR3 covers 15 residues. CDR1 SGDLS and CDR2 YYNGEE come from the germline V gene. V was pared by 0 bases and J by 0 bases, with 4 bases between. The CDR3 nucleotides read TGTGCCAGCAGCGTAGAAGACTCTGGGGCCAACGTCCTGACTTTC. Its protein is CASSVEDSGANVLTF.

This rearrangement joins TRBV7-3 to TRBJ2-2; TRBD1 or TRBD2 may be the D gene (5 bases each). V was pared by 5 bases and J by 6 bases, with 19 bases between. The germline V gene has CDR1 SGHTA and CDR2 FQGTGA. The CDR3 has 16 residues. The CDR3 spells CASSPRRDARSGELFF. The CDR3 region has the DNA TGTGCCAGCAGCCCCCGACGGGACGCAAGATCCGGGGAGCTGTTTTTT.